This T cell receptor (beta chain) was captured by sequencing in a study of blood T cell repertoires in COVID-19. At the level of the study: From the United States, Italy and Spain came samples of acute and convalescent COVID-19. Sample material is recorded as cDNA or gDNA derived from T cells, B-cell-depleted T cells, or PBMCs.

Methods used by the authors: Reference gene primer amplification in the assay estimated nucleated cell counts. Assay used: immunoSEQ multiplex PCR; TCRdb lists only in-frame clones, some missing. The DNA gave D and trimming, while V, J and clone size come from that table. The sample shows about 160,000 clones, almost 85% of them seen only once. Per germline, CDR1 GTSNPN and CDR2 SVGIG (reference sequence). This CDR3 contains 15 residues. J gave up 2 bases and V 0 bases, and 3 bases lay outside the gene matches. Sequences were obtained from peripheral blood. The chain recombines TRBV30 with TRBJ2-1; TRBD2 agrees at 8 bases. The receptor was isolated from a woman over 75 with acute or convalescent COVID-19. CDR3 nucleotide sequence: TGTGCCTGGAGTGTAGGAGCGGGAGCCTACAATGAGCAGTTCTTC. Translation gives CAWSVGAGAYNEQFF.